This T cell receptor (beta chain) was recorded in a study of tumor-infiltrating lymphocytes in localized non-small cell lung cancer. On the study more broadly: Patients included smokers and never-smokers with various histologies, some sampled after neoadjuvant chemotherapy.

The CDR3 is 15 residues long. The V end lost 7 bases, the J end lost 4 bases, and 19 bases lay between the germline ends. Germline CDR1 and CDR2: SNHLY and FYNNEI. Clones were read by immunoSEQ multiplex PCR, and TCRdb kept only the in-frame ones, dropping some. This table holds more than 9,000 clones, 60% found once. Comments on this clone: What it binds is not known.

Overall study findings and caveats: Not all patients were TCR sequenced, owing to tissue quantity.

This receptor was taken from a human donor with non-small cell lung cancer. The rearrangement joins TRBV2 to TRBJ1-1, with D possibly matching TRBD1 (5 bases). Specimen: uninvolved lung tissue not adjacent to the tumor. CDR3 in amino acids: CASKSVYLGGTEAFF. CDR3 in DNA: TGTGCCAGCAAGTCAGTGTACTTGGGGGGCACTGAAGCTTTCTTT.